This T cell receptor beta chain was identified in a study of molecular identifiers for immune sequencing clone quantification. Findings and limits, study-wide: Clonotypes topping 20 RNA copies carried over 98% of effector molecules but under 1% of naive ones.

The CD8+CD4-CCR7+CD45RA+ phenotype defined the sorted naive CD8 T cells. This clonotype was seen more than once but under ten times. The target antigen is unknown. From the PCR reads, TCRdb called clonotypes with MiXCR, one entry per CDR3 protein. The data show approximately 670,000 distinct CDR3 sequences, 20% seen once. Germline V CDR1 and CDR2: MNHEY, SVGAGI. The CDR3 consists of 17 residues. Trimming stripped 6 bases from V and 2 bases from J, with 22 bases between. V usage is TRBV6-5 and J usage is TRBJ2-5, with D tentatively TRBD1 or TRBD2 (5 bases each). The sequenced sample consisted of naive CD8+ T cells from blood, with Jurkat cell RNA spiked in. Subset of the sample: FACS-sorted CD8+CD4-CCR7+CD45RA+ naive T cells. The sequence derives from a human donor in good health. Some libraries in this study had Jurkat cell RNA spiked in. CDR3 in DNA: TGTGCCAGCAGGGGACCCCGCTCGTGGACTTCTCAAGAGACCCAGTACTTC. Translating gives CASRGPRSWTSQETQYF.